This T cell receptor (beta chain) emerged from a study of T cell repertoires in cytomegalovirus infection. The overall study: The authors used CMV epitopes that were HLA-C-restricted (recently identified) and HLA-B-restricted (well studied). Indications of both CMV infection and matching HLA type were provided by public TCR beta signatures.

The V gene's germline CDR1 is SGHVS and CDR2 FQNEAQ. CDR3 size: 13 residues. V was cut by 0 bases and J by 12 bases, with 9 bases left in between. Findings and caveats of the study: CMV carriers with the relevant HLA were identified by cumulative public TCR beta family frequency. CMV-specific HLA-C-restricted TCR beta clonotypes dominated the ex vivo response.

This clonotype has only a few counts. What it recognizes is unknown. TCRdb re-called the reads through MiXCR, storing one row per CDR3 protein. Among approximately 730,000 distinct CDR3 sequences, roughly 36% were seen once, and the ten largest hold 18%. This material consisted of cultured PBMCs, taken from culture after CMV antigen stimulation. The V and J genes are TRBV7-8 and TRBJ1-6, with no clear D. The receptor's source is a human donor in good health (CMV status not recorded). Some clones in this sample may be carry-over from other donors' samples. CDR3 region: CASSLAEGRPLHF. The CDR3 DNA reads as TGTGCCAGCAGCTTAGCAGAAGGGAGACCCCTCCACTTT. Full variable domain (rest looked up from reference TRBV7-8 and TRBJ1-6): GAGVSQSPRYKVAKRGQDVALRCDPISGHVSLFWYQQALGQGPEFLTYFQNEAQLDKSGLPSDRFFAERPEGSVSTLKIQRTQQEDSAVYLCASSLAEGRPLHFGNGTRLTVT.